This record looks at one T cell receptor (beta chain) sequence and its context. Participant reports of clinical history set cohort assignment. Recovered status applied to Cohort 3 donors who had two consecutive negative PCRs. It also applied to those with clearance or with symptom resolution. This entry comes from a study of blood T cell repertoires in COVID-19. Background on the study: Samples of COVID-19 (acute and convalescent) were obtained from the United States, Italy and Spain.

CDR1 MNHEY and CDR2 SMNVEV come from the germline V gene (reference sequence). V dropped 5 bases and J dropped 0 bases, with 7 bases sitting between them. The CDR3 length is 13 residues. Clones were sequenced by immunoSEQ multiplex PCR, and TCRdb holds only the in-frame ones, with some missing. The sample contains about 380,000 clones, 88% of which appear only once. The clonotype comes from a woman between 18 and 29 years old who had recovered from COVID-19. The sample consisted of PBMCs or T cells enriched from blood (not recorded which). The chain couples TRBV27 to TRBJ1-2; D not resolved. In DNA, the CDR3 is TGTGCCAGCAGTCTAGAAGCTAACTATGGCTACACCTTC. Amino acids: CASSLEANYGYTF.